The rows below give T cell receptor beta chains drawn from one sample of a study of blood T cell repertoires in COVID-19. Generated by immunoSEQ multiplex PCR, the TCRdb table keeps only in-frame clones and is missing some. Of more than 200,000 clones in the sample, 70% to 90% were seen once. The sequenced sample consisted of peripheral blood. The source is a woman aged 55-70 years with COVID-19, enrolled during active disease. Both conserved end residues are part of each CDR3. The D gene is left open where the match is weak. Clone size, where shown, is once, few, many, or a class for clones that have expanded.

>TRBD2|14|NA|TRBJ2-7|TRBV18
CASSPTSGPYEQYF
TGTGCCAGCTCACCAACTAGCGGACCTTACGAGCAGTACTTC
>TRBD2|17|NA|TRBJ2-7|TRBV5-1
CASSLPLKREGLGEQYF
TGCGCCAGCAGCTTGCCCCTAAAGCGGGAGGGCCTTGGCGAGCAGTACTTC
>NA|13|NA|TRBJ2-7|TRBV5-6
CASSVGGSYEQYF
TGTGCCAGCAGTGTAGGGGGCTCCTACGAGCAGTACTTC
>TRBD1|15|NA|TRBJ1-1|TRBV2
CATTLTGAMNTEAFF
TGTGCCACCACATTAACAGGGGCCATGAACACTGAAGCTTTCTTT
>TRBD1|15|NA|TRBJ1-1|TRBV19
CASSIEDRVAAGAFF
TGTGCCAGTAGTATAGAGGACAGGGTGGCAGCAGGAGCTTTCTTT
>NA|15|NA|TRBJ2-7|TRBV2
CANSPNRLSSYEQYF
TGTGCCAACTCACCGAACAGGCTGAGCTCCTACGAGCAGTACTTC
>TRBD1|14|NA|TRBJ2-7|TRBV7-2
CASSLVQGASEQYF
TGTGCCAGCAGCTTAGTACAGGGGGCATCCGAGCAGTACTTC
>NA|13|NA|TRBJ1-5|TRBV30
CAWNGGPNQPQHF
TGTGCCTGGAACGGGGGGCCCAATCAGCCCCAGCATTTT
>NA|14|NA|TRBJ2-5|TRBV5-1
CASSLALTRETQYF
TGCGCCAGCAGCTTGGCGTTGACTCGAGAGACCCAGTACTTC
>TRBD1|12|once|TRBJ1-1|TRBV29-1
CSVTQGGTEAFF
TGCAGCGTGACACAGGGGGGGACTGAAGCTTTCTTT
>NA|12|NA|TRBJ2-3|TRBV19
CASRASSDTQYF
TGTGCCAGTAGAGCGTCGTCAGATACGCAGTATTTT
>NA|13|NA|TRBJ1-2|TRBV7-9
CASSFPGSYGYTF
TGTGCCAGCAGCTTCCCGGGTTCCTATGGCTACACCTTC
>NA|15|few|TRBJ1-6|TRBV4-2
CASSRGWGENSPLHF
TGTGCCAGCAGCCGGGGGTGGGGGGAAAATTCACCCCTCCACTTT
>TRBD2|16|NA|TRBJ2-1|TRBV6-5
CASSWPGLETYNEQFF
TGTGCCAGCAGTTGGCCGGGACTAGAAACCTACAATGAGCAGTTCTTC
>TRBD1|13|NA|TRBJ1-5|TRBV28
CASPDRGGSAQHF
TGTGCCAGCCCAGACAGGGGAGGTTCGGCCCAGCATTTT
>TRBD1|14|NA|TRBJ1-2|TRBV30
CAWSRWTGGYGYTF
TGTGCCTGGAGTCGATGGACAGGGGGATATGGCTACACCTTC
>TRBD1|15|NA|TRBJ2-1|TRBV30
CAWSPDRGISNEQFF
TGTGCCTGGAGTCCAGACAGGGGGATAAGCAATGAGCAGTTCTTC
>NA|14|NA|TRBJ1-5|TRBV5-8
CASSLGQLVGTQHF
TGTGCCAGCAGCTTGGGACAGTTGGTTGGGACCCAGCATTTT
>TRBD1|14|once|TRBJ2-3|TRBV18
CASSSTGGRDTQYF
TGTGCCAGCTCGTCGACAGGGGGCAGGGATACGCAGTATTTT
>NA|16|NA|TRBJ2-1|TRBV4-1
CASSQVNSAAANEQFF
TGCGCCAGCAGCCAAGTCAATAGCGCAGCTGCCAATGAGCAGTTCTTC
>TRBD1|15|NA|TRBJ1-4|TRBV28
CASRPNRDRAEKLFF
TGTGCCAGCAGGCCCAACCGGGACAGGGCTGAAAAACTGTTTTTT
>TRBD1|15|NA|TRBJ1-2|TRBV3-1/TRBV3-2
CASSHSTQGVYGYTF
TGTGCCAGCAGCCACTCAACACAGGGGGTCTATGGCTACACCTTC
>NA|16|NA|TRBJ2-3|TRBV6-2/TRBV6-3
CASSLKLVGGPDTQYF
TGTGCCAGCAGTTTAAAACTAGTCGGGGGACCAGATACGCAGTATTTT
>NA|13|NA|TRBJ2-1|TRBV18
CASSTDSYNEQFF
TGTGCCAGCTCAACGGACAGCTACAATGAGCAGTTCTTC
>TRBD1|15|NA|TRBJ1-2|TRBV11-1
CASSSTRTGNYGYTF
TGTGCCAGCAGCTCCACCCGGACAGGGAACTATGGCTACACCTTC
>TRBD2|15|NA|TRBJ2-1|TRBV4-2
CASSQGSGTDNEQFF
TGTGCCAGCAGCCAAGGGAGCGGGACGGACAATGAGCAGTTCTTC